Many counts were recorded for the clone carrying this T cell receptor (beta chain). The antigen is undetermined. Arm-PCR of CDR3 regions with iRepertoire HTBI primers generated TCR beta libraries. From the multiplex PCR reads, TCRdb called clonotypes with MiXCR, one entry per CDR3 protein. Of some 400,000 distinct CDR3 sequences in the sample, 14% to 15% were seen once. This entry belongs to a study of regulatory T cells in long-lasting Graves disease. General study results and limits: Among persistent patients, a larger number of public clonotypes were shared (about 3,000) than among newly diagnosed patients (just over 950). It was in persistent disease that TRBV28, TRBJ1-2 and TRBJ2-5 were favored.

The ends lost 4 bases at V and 6 bases at J; junction bases unmatched: 14. This CDR3 is built from 18 residues. The V gene's germline CDR1 is MNHNS and CDR2 SASEGT. Sample time point: newly diagnosed GD, antithyroid drugs for less than 3 months. Extracted PBMC RNA gave rise to the TCR library. The sample was also reused in another study, on T cells in Graves' hyperthyroidism and ophthalmopathy. That study reports: Lactation, pregnancy, other autoimmune disease or uncontrolled infection excluded patients.

Sequencing was performed on peripheral blood mononuclear cells (PBMCs), taken at new diagnosis, from a patient treated with antithyroid drugs. The chain joins TRBV6-1 to TRBJ2-3, with TRBD2 matching over 12 bases. The receptor comes from a woman in her 30s with Graves disease. The CDR3 DNA is TGTGCCAGCAGTGGAATTCGCGGGACTAGCGGGCGTAGGGATACGCAGTATTTT. Residues: CASSGIRGTSGRRDTQYF.